The sequence of this T cell receptor beta chain was determined in a study of T cells in Graves' hyperthyroidism and ophthalmopathy. Background on the study: Peripheral blood draws took place at initial diagnosis, ahead of any treatment.

Germline V gives CDR1 SGHRS, CDR2 YFSETQ. The ends were cut back, 0 bases at V and 10 bases at J, with 10 bases in the middle. The CDR3 totals 12 residues. RNA transcripts yielded amplified TCR beta CDR3 regions. The HTBI primer set was used in a first-round RT-PCR of the TCR CDR3. TCRdb fed the multiplex PCR reads into MiXCR, producing one record per CDR3 protein. Among a few hundred thousand distinct CDR3 sequences, approximately 19% were seen once, and the ten largest hold about 4%. Participants, patients aged 18 to 65, had newly diagnosed hyperthyroidism with a duration under 2 months. Source material for PBMCs was about 10 ml fresh peripheral blood.

The specimen was blood. This sequence originates from a woman aged 18-29 years with Graves' hyperthyroidism. The chain recombines TRBV5-1 with TRBJ1-1; D call uncertain. The CDR3 sequence is CASSLEGWGAFF. Written as DNA, the CDR3 is TGCGCCAGCAGCTTGGAGGGTTGGGGAGCTTTCTTT.